Listed below are T cell receptor beta chains from one sample, sequenced in a study of blood T cell repertoires in COVID-19. Data came from immunoSEQ multiplex PCR; TCRdb stores just in-frame clones and leaves some out. Counted here are about 310,000 clones, around 87% occurring once; the ten biggest clones make up 1.3%. Sequencing input: peripheral blood. These TCRs come from a man between 65 and 79 years old with acute or convalescent COVID-19. Both conserved end residues are part of each CDR3. D genes are given only for firm matches. Size values are once, few and many counts, or a class for expanded clones, and some rows have none.

CDR3: CASSLMRTGAQYF; DNA: TGTGCCAGCAGCTTAATGAGGACAGGGGCGCAGTATTTT; length: 13; size: -; J: TRBJ2-3; D: TRBD1; V: TRBV11-2
CDR3: CASSPGGGGQPQHF; DNA: TGTGCCAGCTCACCAGGGGGAGGCGGGCAGCCCCAGCATTTT; length: 14; size: -; J: TRBJ1-5; D: -; V: TRBV18
CDR3: CASSQGREGTEAFF; DNA: TGTGCCAGCAGCCAAGGCAGGGAGGGCACTGAAGCTTTCTTT; length: 14; size: once; J: TRBJ1-1; D: -; V: TRBV4-2
CDR3: CASSQEGRGDNQPQHF; DNA: TGCGCCAGCAGCCAAGAGGGCAGGGGGGATAATCAGCCCCAGCATTTT; length: 16; size: few; J: TRBJ1-5; D: TRBD1; V: TRBV4-1
CDR3: CASSLGAGVFSAETQYF; DNA: TGTGCCAGCAGCTTAGGTGCGGGGGTTTTTTCCGCGGAGACCCAGTACTTC; length: 17; size: once; J: TRBJ2-5; D: TRBD2; V: TRBV7-2
CDR3: CASSRPGGSDTQYF; DNA: TGTGCCAGCAGTAGACCGGGAGGTTCAGATACGCAGTATTTT; length: 14; size: -; J: TRBJ2-3; D: TRBD2; V: TRBV5-4
CDR3: CAWSVLGDRGLIGELFF; DNA: TGTGCCTGGAGTGTACTAGGTGACAGGGGCCTTATCGGGGAGCTGTTTTTT; length: 17; size: once; J: TRBJ2-2; D: TRBD1; V: TRBV30
CDR3: CASSLVVGGRGYTF; DNA: TGTGCCAGCAGCTTAGTCGTAGGCGGCCGAGGCTACACCTTC; length: 14; size: -; J: TRBJ1-2; D: -; V: TRBV7-8
CDR3: CASSVGGTKVGELFF; DNA: TGTGCCAGCAGCGTAGGGGGGACTAAGGTCGGGGAGCTGTTTTTT; length: 15; size: -; J: TRBJ2-2; D: TRBD2; V: TRBV9
CDR3: CASSLTVPSANTGELFF; DNA: TGTGCCAGCAGCTTAACCGTCCCTAGCGCGAACACCGGGGAGCTGTTTTTT; length: 17; size: -; J: TRBJ2-2; D: -; V: TRBV7-2
CDR3: CATPPPPTSGGPPRSYEQYF; DNA: TGTGCCACCCCACCCCCCCCGACTAGCGGGGGTCCTCCCCGTAGTTACGAGCAGTACTTC; length: 20; size: -; J: TRBJ2-7; D: -; V: TRBV21-1
CDR3: CATSRELAGWYEQYF; DNA: TGTGCCACCAGCAGAGAACTAGCGGGATGGTACGAGCAGTACTTC; length: 15; size: -; J: TRBJ2-7; D: TRBD2; V: TRBV15
CDR3: CASSLSGTSGYNEQFF; DNA: TGCGCCAGCAGCTTGTCAGGAACTAGCGGGTACAATGAGCAGTTCTTC; length: 16; size: -; J: TRBJ2-1; D: TRBD2; V: TRBV5-1
CDR3: CAISESHPSSGNTIYF; DNA: TGTGCCATCAGTGAGAGTCACCCGAGCTCTGGAAACACCATATATTTT; length: 16; size: -; J: TRBJ1-3; D: -; V: TRBV10-3
CDR3: CAISGAGGGNEQFF; DNA: TGTGCCATCAGTGGGGCAGGGGGAGGCAATGAGCAGTTCTTC; length: 14; size: -; J: TRBJ2-1; D: -; V: TRBV10-3
CDR3: CATSRDPLAGGSQYF; DNA: TGTGCCACCAGCAGAGATCCGCTAGCGGGAGGGTCCCAGTACTTC; length: 15; size: -; J: TRBJ2-5; D: TRBD2; V: TRBV15
CDR3: CATSDLAWGGINEQFF; DNA: TGTGCCACCAGTGATTTGGCCTGGGGAGGAATCAATGAGCAGTTCTTC; length: 16; size: once; J: TRBJ2-1; D: -; V: TRBV24-1
CDR3: CASSLGGGLEQYF; DNA: TGTGCCAGCAGCCTAGGGGGGGGACTCGAGCAGTACTTC; length: 13; size: -; J: TRBJ2-7; D: -; V: TRBV6-2/TRBV6-3
CDR3: CATSDSRLAGGWTGELFF; DNA: TGTGCCACCAGTGATTCAAGACTAGCGGGGGGATGGACCGGGGAGCTGTTTTTT; length: 18; size: -; J: TRBJ2-2; D: TRBD2; V: TRBV24-1
CDR3: CASSRKTGLNEKLFF; DNA: TGTGCCAGCAGCCGAAAGACAGGGCTTAATGAAAAACTGTTTTTT; length: 15; size: -; J: TRBJ1-4; D: TRBD1; V: TRBV7-3
CDR3: CASSLRGYGYTF; DNA: TGTGCCAGCAGCTTAAGGGGGTATGGCTACACCTTC; length: 12; size: -; J: TRBJ1-2; D: -; V: TRBV13
CDR3: CASSHGGGGNTEAFF; DNA: TGTGCCAGCAGCCATGGCGGGGGGGGTAACACTGAAGCTTTCTTT; length: 15; size: -; J: TRBJ1-1; D: -; V: TRBV3-1/TRBV3-2